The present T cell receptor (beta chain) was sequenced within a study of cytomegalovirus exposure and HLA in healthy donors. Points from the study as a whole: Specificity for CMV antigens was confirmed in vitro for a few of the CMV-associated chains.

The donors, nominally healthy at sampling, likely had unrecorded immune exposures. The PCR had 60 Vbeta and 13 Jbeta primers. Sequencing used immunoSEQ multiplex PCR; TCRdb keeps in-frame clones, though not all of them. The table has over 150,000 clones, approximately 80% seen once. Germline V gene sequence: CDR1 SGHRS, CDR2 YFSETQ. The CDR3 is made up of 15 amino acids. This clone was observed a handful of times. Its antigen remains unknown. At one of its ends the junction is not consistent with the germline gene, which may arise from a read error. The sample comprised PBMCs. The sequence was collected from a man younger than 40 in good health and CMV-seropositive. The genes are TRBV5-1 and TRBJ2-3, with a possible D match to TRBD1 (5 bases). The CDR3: CASRLAGLVTDTQYF. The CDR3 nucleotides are TGCGCCAGCAGGTTGGCAGGGTTGGTGACAGATACGCAGTATTTT. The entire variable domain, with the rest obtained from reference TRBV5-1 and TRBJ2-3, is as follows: KAGVTQTPRYLIKTRGQQVTLSCSPISGHRSVSWYQQTPGQGLQFLFEYFSETQRNKGNFPGRFSGRQFSNSRSEMNVSTLELGDSALYLCASRLAGLVTDTQYFGPGTRLTVL.